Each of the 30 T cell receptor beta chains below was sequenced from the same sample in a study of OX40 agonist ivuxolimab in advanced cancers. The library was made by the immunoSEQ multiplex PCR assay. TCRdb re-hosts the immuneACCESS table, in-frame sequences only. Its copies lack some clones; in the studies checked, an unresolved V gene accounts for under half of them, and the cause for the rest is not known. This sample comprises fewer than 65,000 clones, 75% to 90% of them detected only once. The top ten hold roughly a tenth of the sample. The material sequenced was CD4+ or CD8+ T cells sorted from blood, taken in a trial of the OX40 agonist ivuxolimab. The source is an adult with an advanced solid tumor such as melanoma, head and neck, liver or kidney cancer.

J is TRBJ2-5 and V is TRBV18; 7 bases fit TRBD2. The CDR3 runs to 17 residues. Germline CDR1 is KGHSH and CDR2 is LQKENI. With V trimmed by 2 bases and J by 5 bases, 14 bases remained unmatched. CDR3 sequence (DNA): TGTGCCAGCTCACCAACCCGGCTAGCGGTTCGGGGGGAGACCCAGTACTTC. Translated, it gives CASSPTRLAVRGETQYF.

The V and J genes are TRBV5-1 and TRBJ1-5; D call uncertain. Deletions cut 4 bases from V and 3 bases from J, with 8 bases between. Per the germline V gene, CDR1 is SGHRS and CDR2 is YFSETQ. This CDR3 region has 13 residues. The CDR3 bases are TGCGCCAGCAGCAGGGATTACAATCAGCCCCAGCATTTT. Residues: CASSRDYNQPQHF.

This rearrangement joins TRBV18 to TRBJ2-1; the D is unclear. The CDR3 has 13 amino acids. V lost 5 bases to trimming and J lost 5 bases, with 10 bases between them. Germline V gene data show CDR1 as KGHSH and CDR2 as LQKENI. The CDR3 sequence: CASSVTADNEQFF. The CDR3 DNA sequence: TGTGCCAGCTCAGTCACCGCAGACAATGAGCAGTTCTTC.

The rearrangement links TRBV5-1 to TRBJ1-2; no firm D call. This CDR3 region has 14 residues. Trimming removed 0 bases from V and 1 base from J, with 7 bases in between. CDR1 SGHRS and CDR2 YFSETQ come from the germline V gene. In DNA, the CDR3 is TGCGCCAGCAGCTTGGTGCCTTTTAACTATGGCTACACCTTC. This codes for CASSLVPFNYGYTF.

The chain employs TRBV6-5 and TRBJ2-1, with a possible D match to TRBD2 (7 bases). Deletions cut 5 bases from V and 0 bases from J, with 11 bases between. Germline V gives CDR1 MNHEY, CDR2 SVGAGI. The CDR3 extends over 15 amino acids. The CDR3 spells CASSARGASYNEQFF. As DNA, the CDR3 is TGTGCCAGCAGTGCTCGGGGGGCCTCCTACAATGAGCAGTTCTTC.

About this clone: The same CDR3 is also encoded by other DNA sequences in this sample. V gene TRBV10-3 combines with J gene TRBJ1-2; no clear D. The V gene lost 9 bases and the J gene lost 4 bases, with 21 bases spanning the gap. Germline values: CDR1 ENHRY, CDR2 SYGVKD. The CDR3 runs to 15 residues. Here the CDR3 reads CAIREGTPASYGYTF. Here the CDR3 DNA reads TGTGCCATTAGGGAGGGTACTCCTGCCAGCTATGGCTACACCTTC.

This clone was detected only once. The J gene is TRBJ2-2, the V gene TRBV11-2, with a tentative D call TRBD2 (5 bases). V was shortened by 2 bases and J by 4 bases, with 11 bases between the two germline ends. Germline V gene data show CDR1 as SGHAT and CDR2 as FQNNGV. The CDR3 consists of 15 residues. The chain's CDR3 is CASSLRGFGTGELFF. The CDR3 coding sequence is TGTGCCAGCAGCTTAAGAGGGTTCGGCACCGGGGAGCTGTTTTTT.

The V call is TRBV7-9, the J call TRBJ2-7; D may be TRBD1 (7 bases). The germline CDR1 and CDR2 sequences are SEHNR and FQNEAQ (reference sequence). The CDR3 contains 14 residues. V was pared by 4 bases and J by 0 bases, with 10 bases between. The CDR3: CASSSRGVSYEQYF. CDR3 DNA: TGTGCCAGCAGCTCCAGGGGGGTCTCCTACGAGCAGTACTTC.

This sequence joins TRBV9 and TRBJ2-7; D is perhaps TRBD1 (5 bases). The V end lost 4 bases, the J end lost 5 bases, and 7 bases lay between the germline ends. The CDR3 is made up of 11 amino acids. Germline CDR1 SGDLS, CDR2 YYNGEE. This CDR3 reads CASSLGDEQYF. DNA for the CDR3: TGTGCCAGCAGCTTAGGGGACGAGCAGTACTTC. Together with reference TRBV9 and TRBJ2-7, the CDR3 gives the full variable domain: DSGVTQTPKHLITATGQRVTLRCSPRSGDLSVYWYQQSLDQGLQFLIQYYNGEERAKGNILERFSAQQFPDLHSELNLSSLELGDSALYFCASSLGDEQYFGPGTRLTVT.

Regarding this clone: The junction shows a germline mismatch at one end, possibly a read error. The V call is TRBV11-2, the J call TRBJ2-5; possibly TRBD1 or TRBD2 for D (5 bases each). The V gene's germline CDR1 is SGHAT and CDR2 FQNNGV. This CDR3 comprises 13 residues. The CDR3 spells CATSRGRVETQYF. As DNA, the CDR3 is TGTGCCACCAGCCGGGGCAGGGTAGAGACCCAGTACTTC.

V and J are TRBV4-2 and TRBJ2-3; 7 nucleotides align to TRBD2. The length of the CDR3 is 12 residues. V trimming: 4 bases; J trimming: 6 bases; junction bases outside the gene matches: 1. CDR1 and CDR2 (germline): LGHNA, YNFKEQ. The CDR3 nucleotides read TGTGCCAGCAGCCGGGGGGGGGATACGCAGTATTTT. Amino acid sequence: CASSRGGDTQYF.

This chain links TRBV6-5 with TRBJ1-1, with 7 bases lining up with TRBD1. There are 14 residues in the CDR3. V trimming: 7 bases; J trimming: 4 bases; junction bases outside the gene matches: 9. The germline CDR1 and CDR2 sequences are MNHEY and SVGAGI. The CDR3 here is CASTLLTGVTEAFF. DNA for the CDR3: TGTGCCAGCACCCTCCTAACAGGGGTCACTGAAGCTTTCTTT.

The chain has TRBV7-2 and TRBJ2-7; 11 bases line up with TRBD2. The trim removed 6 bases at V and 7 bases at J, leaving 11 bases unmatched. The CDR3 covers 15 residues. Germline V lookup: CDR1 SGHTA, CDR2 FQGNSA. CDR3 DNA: TGTGCCAGCAGAGCCGGGACTAGCGGCCAGGGAGAGCAGTACTTC. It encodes CASRAGTSGQGEQYF.

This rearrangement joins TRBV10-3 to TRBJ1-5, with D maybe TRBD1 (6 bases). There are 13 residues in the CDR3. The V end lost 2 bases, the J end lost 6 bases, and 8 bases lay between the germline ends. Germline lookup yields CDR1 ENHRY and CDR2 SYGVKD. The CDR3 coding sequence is TGTGCCATCAGTGAGGGCAGGGGTCAGCCCCAGCATTTT. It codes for CAISEGRGQPQHF.

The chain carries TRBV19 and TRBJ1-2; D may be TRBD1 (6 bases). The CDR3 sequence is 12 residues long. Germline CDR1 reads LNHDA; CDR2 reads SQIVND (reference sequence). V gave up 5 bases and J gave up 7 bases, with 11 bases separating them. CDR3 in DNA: TGTGCCAGTAGTGTAACAGGGCCTGGCTACACCTTC. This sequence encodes CASSVTGPGYTF.

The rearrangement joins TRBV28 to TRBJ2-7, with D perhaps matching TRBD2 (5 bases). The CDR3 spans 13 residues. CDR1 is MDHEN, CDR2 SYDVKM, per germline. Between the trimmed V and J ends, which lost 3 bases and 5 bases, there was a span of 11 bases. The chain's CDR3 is CASSLGSAHEQYF. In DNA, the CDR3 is TGTGCCAGCAGTTTGGGGAGTGCCCACGAGCAGTACTTC.

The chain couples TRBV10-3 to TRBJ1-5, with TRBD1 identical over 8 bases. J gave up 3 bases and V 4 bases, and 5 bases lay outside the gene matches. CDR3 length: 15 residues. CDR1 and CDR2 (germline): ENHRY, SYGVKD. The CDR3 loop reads CAISGAGGPNQPQHF. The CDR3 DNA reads TGTGCCATCAGTGGGGCAGGGGGCCCCAATCAGCCCCAGCATTTT.

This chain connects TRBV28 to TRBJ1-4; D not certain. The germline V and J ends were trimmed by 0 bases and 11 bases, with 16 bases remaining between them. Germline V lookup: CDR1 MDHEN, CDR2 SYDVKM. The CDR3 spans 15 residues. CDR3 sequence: CASSLWGPVGNKLFF. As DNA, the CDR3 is TGTGCCAGCAGTTTATGGGGTCCCGTTGGTAATAAACTGTTTTTT.

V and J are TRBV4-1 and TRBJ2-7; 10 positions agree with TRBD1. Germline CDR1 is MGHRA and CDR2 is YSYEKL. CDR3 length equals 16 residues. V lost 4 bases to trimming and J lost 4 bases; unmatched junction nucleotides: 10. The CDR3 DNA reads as TGCGCCAGCAGCCCAGCCGGGACAGGGGACCTTTACGAGCAGTACTTC. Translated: CASSPAGTGDLYEQYF.

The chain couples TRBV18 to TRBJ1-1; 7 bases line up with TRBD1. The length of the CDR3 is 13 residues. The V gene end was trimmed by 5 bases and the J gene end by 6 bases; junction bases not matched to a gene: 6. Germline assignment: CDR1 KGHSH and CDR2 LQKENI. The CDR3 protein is CASSLDRIAEAFF. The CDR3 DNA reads TGTGCCAGCTCATTGGACAGGATAGCTGAAGCTTTCTTT.

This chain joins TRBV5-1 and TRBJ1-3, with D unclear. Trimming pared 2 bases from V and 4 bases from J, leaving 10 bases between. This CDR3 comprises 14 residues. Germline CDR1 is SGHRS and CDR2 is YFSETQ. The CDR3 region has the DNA TGCGCCAGCAGCTTTTCCCCGGACGGAAACACCATATATTTT. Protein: CASSFSPDGNTIYF.

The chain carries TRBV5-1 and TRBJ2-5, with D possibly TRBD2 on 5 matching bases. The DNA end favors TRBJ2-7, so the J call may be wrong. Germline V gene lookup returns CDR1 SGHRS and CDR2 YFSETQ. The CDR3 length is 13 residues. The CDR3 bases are TGCGCCAGCAGCCCGGAGGCACGATACGAGCAGTACTTC. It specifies CASSPEARYEQYF.

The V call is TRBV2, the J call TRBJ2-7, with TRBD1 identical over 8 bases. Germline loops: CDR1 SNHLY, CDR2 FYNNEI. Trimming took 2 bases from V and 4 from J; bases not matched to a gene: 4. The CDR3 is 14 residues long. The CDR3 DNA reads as TGTGCCAGCAGTGAAAAGGACAGGGTTTACGAGCAGTACTTC. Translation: CASSEKDRVYEQYF.

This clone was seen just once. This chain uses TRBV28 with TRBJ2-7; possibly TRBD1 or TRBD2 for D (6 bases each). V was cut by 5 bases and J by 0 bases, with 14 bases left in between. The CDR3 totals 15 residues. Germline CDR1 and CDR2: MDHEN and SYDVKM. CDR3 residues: CASSGDGGLSYEQYF. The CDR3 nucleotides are TGTGCCAGCAGTGGGGACGGGGGCCTCTCCTACGAGCAGTACTTC.

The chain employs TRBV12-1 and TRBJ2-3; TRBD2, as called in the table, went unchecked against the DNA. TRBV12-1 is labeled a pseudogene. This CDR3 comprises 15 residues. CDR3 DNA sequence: TGTGCCAGCAGCCCAAGGGACTACTTCACAGATACGCAGTATTTT. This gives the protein CASSPRDYFTDTQYF.

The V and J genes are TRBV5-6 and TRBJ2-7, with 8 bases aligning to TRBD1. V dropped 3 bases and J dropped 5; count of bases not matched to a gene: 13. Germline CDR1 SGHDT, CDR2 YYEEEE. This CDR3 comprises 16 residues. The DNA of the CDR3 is TGTGCCAGCAGCTCGCAGGATGGATGGACAGGGCACGAGCAGTACTTC. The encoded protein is CASSSQDGWTGHEQYF.

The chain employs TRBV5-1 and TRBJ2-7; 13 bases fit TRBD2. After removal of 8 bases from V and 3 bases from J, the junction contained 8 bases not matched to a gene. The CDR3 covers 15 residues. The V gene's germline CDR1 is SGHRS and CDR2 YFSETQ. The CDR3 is CASRWTSGRGYEQYF. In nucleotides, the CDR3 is TGCGCCAGTCGCTGGACTAGCGGGAGAGGCTACGAGCAGTACTTC.

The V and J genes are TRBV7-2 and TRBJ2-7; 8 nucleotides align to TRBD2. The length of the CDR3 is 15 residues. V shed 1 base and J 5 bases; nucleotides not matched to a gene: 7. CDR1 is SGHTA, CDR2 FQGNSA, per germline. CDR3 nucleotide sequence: TGTGCCAGCAGCTTAGAAGCGGGAGTAACCCACGAGCAGTACTTC. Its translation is CASSLEAGVTHEQYF.

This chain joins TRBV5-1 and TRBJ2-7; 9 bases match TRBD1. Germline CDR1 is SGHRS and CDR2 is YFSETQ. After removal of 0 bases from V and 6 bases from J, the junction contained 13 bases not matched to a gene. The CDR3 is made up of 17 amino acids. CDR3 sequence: CASSLAGPGTGYGEQYF. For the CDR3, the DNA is TGCGCCAGCAGCTTGGCGGGTCCCGGGACAGGGTATGGCGAGCAGTACTTC.

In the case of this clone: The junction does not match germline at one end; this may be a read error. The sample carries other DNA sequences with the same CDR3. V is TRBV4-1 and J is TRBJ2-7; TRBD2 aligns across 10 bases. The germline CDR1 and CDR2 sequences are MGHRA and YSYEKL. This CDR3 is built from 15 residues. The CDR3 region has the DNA TGCGCCAGTAGCCAAGGGGTTAGCGGGGGGAACGAGCAGTACTTC. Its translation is CASSQGVSGGNEQYF.